Given below is one T cell receptor (beta chain) in context. Its antigen has not been determined. No per-base quality is available; no much larger clone lies one base away. Donors were healthy HIV-negative adults with no recently reported acute infections or vaccinations. All donors were Caucasian adults living in Nashville, Tennessee, USA. CD4+ T cells were enriched by magnetic negative selection; naive cells were then positively selected on CD45RA, and the negative fraction formed the memory subset. Blood was collected by leukapheresis, and PBMCs were isolated by Ficoll-Histopaque density gradient centrifugation and then cryopreserved in liquid nitrogen vapor phase. Analytical flow cytometry was used to check the purity and quantity of every magnetically sorted T cell population. Genomic DNA was isolated from each sorted fraction and quantified by UV absorbance on a Nanodrop 2000c. The sample originates from a study of shared clonotypes between healthy human individuals (dated by TCRdb to 2020 to 2021). Study-wide context: The cohort included a few men and a couple of women between 18 and 49 years of age. Per donor, three plates each were used for CD4 naive and CD4 memory, two for CD8 naive, and one for CD8 memory. To estimate repertoire size and how much clonotypes are shared between individuals, the study performed deep sequencing of blood TCR repertoires from roughly five healthy adults. To increase sequencing depth and limit assay-specific biases, TCR repertoire library preparation and sequencing were carried out by different laboratories using diverse techniques. Per donor, leukapheresis produced somewhere between about 0.9 and 9.5 billion PBMCs.

Using the deep immunoSEQ assay, multiplex PCR amplified TCR CDR3 regions from genomic DNA. For each cell subset, the extracted genomic DNA was distributed evenly across all wells of several immunoSEQ 96-well plates, and each plate served as one replicate. Each replicate PCR for sorted subsets received around 200 ng genomic DNA, equal to roughly 33,000 T cell genomes. The purified libraries were quantified using a Qubit 3.0 fluorometer, sized with a Bioanalyzer 2100, and then quantified again using the KAPA Library Quantification kit. Every immunoSEQ 96-well plate was sequenced on a separate single-read 150-cycle Illumina NextSeq 550 flow cell. The study's processing was this. The immunoSEQ output contained only junctional sequences without quality scores, so filtering could not match that applied to full-length reads. To assign V/J genes and CDR3, sequences were annotated against IMGT germline references using PyIR, a Python wrapper for IgBLAST v1.9. Reads were filtered out if the reads had weak V/J assignments (E-value above 1e-6), no CDR3, stop codons, out-of-frame junctions, or ambiguous translated residues. V3J clonotypes were defined as sequences sharing an identical inferred V gene, J gene, and CDR3 amino acid sequence. Percentage overlap between repertoires was computed as shared unique clonotypes divided by the size of the smaller repertoire. Three approaches were used to assess repertoire richness: RTK rarefaction, the Chao1 estimator, and Recon v2.1 estimates of unobserved clonotypes. OLGA was used to compute generation probabilities for all TCRbeta clonotypes that the gDNA method yielded from a handful of donors. TCRdb carries this immuneACCESS record with in-frame sequences only. Its versions omit some clonotypes, under half of them owing to an unresolved V gene in the studies checked, with the rest unexplained. From that table come the V and J calls and clone size; the DNA was used to work out D and trimming. This sample gives more than 2 million clones in total; 90% to 96% of them show up just once. Of the sample, around 0.13% falls within the top ten clones.

General findings and caveats noted by the study authors: Sampling was restricted to blood, and TCR repertoires in tissues likely differ from the TCR repertoires found in blood. Higher generation probabilities were observed for clonotypes shared by all four sorted-subset donors than for non-shared clonotypes. Based on pairwise subsampling, the degree of clonotype sharing among donors was expected to be affected by sequencing depth. Because the study included a small number of donors, the genetic and exposure-history diversity represented was limited. When several donors were compared, the shared fraction of clonotypes was about 5.2% for naive CD4, roughly 3.3% for naive CD8, 2% to 2.5% for memory CD4, and approximately 0.4% for memory CD8. Rarefaction of sorted-subset datasets indicated incomplete sequencing despite the large sequencing depth. Naive subsets generally had larger estimated clonotype richness than memory subsets did.

The CDR3 holds 15 amino acids from the cysteine to the phenylalanine. Here the CDR3 DNA is all that survives: 45 bases in frame from base 1. As encoded in the germline V gene, CDR1 is ENHRY while CDR2 is SYGVKD. Unmatched junction bases come to 7, with V trimmed by 10 bases and J by 0 bases. Sequenced material: naive CD4+ T cells sorted from blood. The sample's cell subset or site label, in plain terms: CD45RA+ positively selected. This receptor chain uses TRBV10-3 and TRBJ1-3, and TRBD1 aligns with 9 junction nucleotides. This TCR came from a man aged 18 to 30 in good health. The CDR3 region reads CATRTGDSSGNTIYF. At the DNA level, the sequence is TGTGCCACTCGGACAGGGGACTCCTCTGGAAACACCATATATTTT.